This is a list of T cell receptor beta chains from one sample in a study of blood T cell repertoires in COVID-19. Assay used: immunoSEQ multiplex PCR; TCRdb lists only in-frame clones, some missing. The table lists some 200,000 clones, more than 80% of them singletons. The source material was peripheral blood. The source is a man in his fifties or sixties with acute or convalescent COVID-19. Each CDR3 is given with its conserved first and last residue. A D gene is named only where the DNA matches it firmly. The size field is filled for only some rows; it gives once, few, many or a size class.

-,TRBJ2-7,TRBV27,TRBD2,TGTGCCAGCAGTTTGGGGGGACGGGGACTGGGACTAGCACACGAGCAGTACTTC,CASSLGGRGLGLAHEQYF
once,TRBJ1-2,TRBV7-9,TRBD1,TGTGCCAGCAGCAACGACAGGGTAGACTATGGCTACACCTTC,CASSNDRVDYGYTF
-,TRBJ1-4,TRBV4-1,-,TGCGCCAGCAGCCAATCCGGGACAACAAATGAAAAACTGTTTTTT,CASSQSGTTNEKLFF
few,TRBJ1-1,TRBV12-2,-,TGTGCAAGTCGCCTCCCGGGGGCTTTCTTT,CASRLPGAFF
-,TRBJ2-2,TRBV27,-,TGTGCCAGCAGGAGGGCTTACACCGGGGAGCTGTTTTTT,CASRRAYTGELFF
-,TRBJ2-4,TRBV21-1,-,TGTGCCAGCAGCAAAGGTAGAGAACTGATGTTAGCCAAAAACATTCAGTACTTC,CASSKGRELMLAKNIQYF
-,TRBJ1-2,TRBV18,-,TGTGCCAGCTCACCAGATGGGGGCTACGTGGGCTACACCTTC,CASSPDGGYVGYTF
-,TRBJ2-3,TRBV18,-,TGTGCCAGCTCACCACCGGGGGGGGCCCCCGGCACAGATACGCAGTATTTT,CASSPPGGAPGTDTQYF
-,TRBJ1-1,TRBV28,TRBD1,TGTGCCAGCAGCCCACAGGGGGTTGAAGCTTTCTTT,CASSPQGVEAFF
-,TRBJ2-5,TRBV5-1,-,TGCGCCAGCAGCATCGGGAACCCTCAAGAGACCCAGTACTTC,CASSIGNPQETQYF
-,TRBJ1-5,TRBV19,TRBD1,TGTGCCAGTAGTATAACAGGACAGGGGCAACCCCAGCATTTT,CASSITGQGQPQHF
-,TRBJ2-7,TRBV6-5,-,TGTGCCAGCAGTTACGGTGGCCCCTACGAGCAGTACTTC,CASSYGGPYEQYF
-,TRBJ1-5,TRBV19,-,TGTGCCAGTAGTATCGGGACAAGGCCCGAGCATTTT,CASSIGTRPEHF
-,TRBJ1-5,TRBV7-9,-,TGTGCCAGCAGCCAAGAGGGGGTTGATCAGCCCCAGCATTTT,CASSQEGVDQPQHF
medium-sized,TRBJ1-1,TRBV11-2,-,TGTGCCAGCAGCTTAACAGTGAACACTGAAGCTTTCTTT,CASSLTVNTEAFF
-,TRBJ2-6,TRBV30,-,TGTGCCTGGAGTTCGGTACAGGTCCAATCCAACGTCCTGACTTTC,CAWSSVQVQSNVLTF
-,TRBJ1-3,TRBV10-2,TRBD1,TGCGCCAGCAGTTCAGGGGGCTCTGGAAACACCATATATTTT,CASSSGGSGNTIYF
-,TRBJ2-6,TRBV18,-,TGTGCCAGCTCACCACCGGGAGCTGGGGCCAACGTCCTGACTTTC,CASSPPGAGANVLTF
-,TRBJ1-6,TRBV2,-,TGTGCCAGCTGGACAGCCTATAATTCACCCCTCCACTTT,CASWTAYNSPLHF
-,TRBJ2-1,TRBV19,-,TGTGCCAGTATGGGTTACTACTACAATGAGCAGTTCTTC,CASMGYYYNEQFF
-,TRBJ1-6,TRBV30,-,TGTGCCTGGAGTGTCACAGGTCGGCTCAATAATTCACCCCTCCACTTT,CAWSVTGRLNNSPLHF
-,TRBJ1-3,TRBV6-5,TRBD1,TGTGCCAGCACCACCACAGGGGGTACGGGAAACACCATATATTTT,CASTTTGGTGNTIYF
-,TRBJ1-4,TRBV7-2,-,TGTGCCAGCAGCCCCCGTGCGGGAACTAATGAAAAACTGTTTTTT,CASSPRAGTNEKLFF
-,TRBJ1-2,TRBV4-3,-,TGCGCCAGCAGCCAGTCCAGGGGCGGCGTTGGCTACACCTTC,CASSQSRGGVGYTF
-,TRBJ2-1,TRBV5-1,-,TGCGCCAGCAGCTACCGGACAGTAAACAATGAGCAGTTCTTC,CASSYRTVNNEQFF
-,TRBJ1-1,TRBV7-6,-,TGTGCCAGCAGCTTGAGAGTTGGTTTTGAAGCTTTCTTT,CASSLRVGFEAFF
-,TRBJ2-7,TRBV6-5,-,TGTGCCAGCAGAGCGGGGACAGGATCTTTCTACGAGCAGTACTTC,CASRAGTGSFYEQYF
-,TRBJ2-7,TRBV14,TRBD2,TGTGCCAGCAGCCAGCCGGGACTAGCGGCTTCGACCGAGCAGTACTTC,CASSQPGLAASTEQYF
-,TRBJ2-2,TRBV11-1,TRBD1,TGTGCCAGCAGCGGCCGAGGGGGCGCGACCGGGGAGCTGTTTTTT,CASSGRGGATGELFF
-,TRBJ2-1,TRBV4-1,TRBD1,TGCGCCAGCAGCCATCCCGGACAGGTGGGTGAGCAGTTCTTC,CASSHPGQVGEQFF
-,TRBJ2-1,TRBV24-1,-,TGTGCCACCCGGGGACACCCCCAAAACAATGAGCTGTTCTTC,CATRGHPQNNELFF
-,TRBJ1-5,TRBV28,-,TGTGCCAGCAGCTCAGGGAATCAGCCCCAGCATTTT,CASSSGNQPQHF
-,TRBJ2-3,TRBV18,-,TGTGCCAGCTCACTTTCCGGGGGCACAGATACGCAGTATTTT,CASSLSGGTDTQYF
once,TRBJ1-2,TRBV27,-,TGTGCCAGCAGTTTATCGGACCGCGGGGGCTACACCTTC,CASSLSDRGGYTF
-,TRBJ1-2,TRBV28,-,TGTGCCAGCAGTGGGAGGGACTATGGCTACACCTTC,CASSGRDYGYTF
-,TRBJ2-4,TRBV30,TRBD1,TGTGCCTGGAGTGGGACAGGAATAGCCAAAAACATTCAGTACTTC,CAWSGTGIAKNIQYF
-,TRBJ2-3,TRBV25-1,TRBD2,TGTGCCAGCAGTGACCCATCGACTAGCGGGGGTTTGGATACGCAGTATTTT,CASSDPSTSGGLDTQYF
-,TRBJ2-1,TRBV18,-,TGTGCCAGCTCACCAACTAGATCCGGATACAATGAGCAGTTCTTC,CASSPTRSGYNEQFF
-,TRBJ2-2,TRBV3-1/TRBV3-2,TRBD1,TGTGCCAGCAGCCAAGACGGGACAGGGAACACCGGGGAGCTGTTTTTT,CASSQDGTGNTGELFF
-,TRBJ1-1,TRBV4-3,-,TGCGCCAGCAGCCAAGATTCAAGGGGGTTTTGGTCTGAAGCTTTCTTT,CASSQDSRGFWSEAFF
few,TRBJ2-7,TRBV7-9,-,TGTGCCAGCAGCCCGCGGGCTTGGGGGAGGGGGTACGAGCAGTACTTC,CASSPRAWGRGYEQYF
-,TRBJ1-5,TRBV28,TRBD1,TGTGCCAGCGGTCCGGGACAGGGGAATCAGCCCCAGCATTTT,CASGPGQGNQPQHF